The subject of this entry is one T cell receptor (beta chain). The sample is drawn from a study of blood T cell repertoires in COVID-19. The overall study: Acute and convalescent COVID-19 samples came from the United States, Italy and Spain. The cDNA or gDNA used as material had been derived from T cells, B-cell-depleted T cells, or PBMCs.

This CDR3 is 14 amino acids long. Germline CDR1 and CDR2: SGHNT and YYREEE (reference sequence). Trimming removed 0 bases from V and 6 bases from J, with 13 bases in between. Authors' methods: From reference gene primer amplification, estimates of nucleated cell counts were derived. Data came from immunoSEQ multiplex PCR; TCRdb stores just in-frame clones and leaves some out. V and J calls and clone size come straight from that table; D and trimming were deduced from the DNA. This sample has under 200,000 clones, with about nine tenths found just once. The receptor's source is a man between 65 and 85 years old with acute or convalescent COVID-19. The chain couples TRBV5-4 to TRBJ2-7, with TRBD2 as a possible D gene (6 bases). Material for sequencing was peripheral blood. In DNA, the CDR3 is TGTGCCAGCAGCTTGGGGGGGGTTGAGGTCGAGCAGTACTTC. Translating it yields CASSLGGVEVEQYF.